These 2 T cell receptor beta chains originate from one sample sequenced in a study of blood T cell repertoires in COVID-19. TCRdb keeps only in-frame clones here, not all; method: immunoSEQ multiplex PCR. The table shows 290,000 or so clones, with around 84% occurring only once. Sequences were obtained from PBMCs or T cells enriched from blood (not recorded which). All receptors derive from a man aged 35 to 55 who had been exposed to COVID-19.

The chain employs TRBV10-3 and TRBJ1-1; TRBD1 is a possible D gene (6 bases). Deletions cut 11 bases from V and 2 bases from J, with 12 bases between. Germline V CDR1 and CDR2: ENHRY, SYGVKD. The CDR3 runs 12 residues. This CDR3 is CASRTANTEAFF. In nucleotides, the CDR3 is TGTGCCTCCCGGACAGCTAACACTGAAGCTTTCTTT.

J is TRBJ1-5 and V is TRBV3-1 (or the pseudogene TRBV3-2), with a weak D call TRBD1 (5 bases). Trimming stripped 5 bases from V and 3 bases from J, with 8 bases between. This CDR3 spans 13 amino acids. CDR1 is LGHDT, CDR2 YNNKEL, per germline (reference sequence). CDR3 loop: CASSRQPNQPQHF. For the CDR3, the DNA is TGTGCCAGCAGCAGACAGCCCAATCAGCCCCAGCATTTT.